The sequence of this TCR beta chain was determined in a study of OX40 agonist ivuxolimab in advanced cancers. Assay used: immunoSEQ multiplex PCR; TCRdb lists only in-frame clones, some missing. The table lists under 95,000 clones, 93% of them singletons. Points on this clone: This same CDR3 is encoded by further DNA sequences in the sample.

Germline CDR1 reads MNHEY; CDR2 reads SVGAGI. Deletions cut 0 bases from V and 0 bases from J, with 6 bases between. The CDR3 consists of 15 residues. Specimen: CD4+ or CD8+ T cells sorted from blood, collected in a trial of the OX40 agonist ivuxolimab. The chain joins TRBV6-5 to TRBJ2-1, with D possibly matching TRBD2 (6 bases). The TCR was taken from an adult with an advanced solid tumor such as melanoma, head and neck, liver or kidney cancer. The CDR3 DNA sequence: TGTGCCAGCAGTTACTCGGGGGGCTCCTACAATGAGCAGTTCTTC. Its translation: CASSYSGGSYNEQFF.